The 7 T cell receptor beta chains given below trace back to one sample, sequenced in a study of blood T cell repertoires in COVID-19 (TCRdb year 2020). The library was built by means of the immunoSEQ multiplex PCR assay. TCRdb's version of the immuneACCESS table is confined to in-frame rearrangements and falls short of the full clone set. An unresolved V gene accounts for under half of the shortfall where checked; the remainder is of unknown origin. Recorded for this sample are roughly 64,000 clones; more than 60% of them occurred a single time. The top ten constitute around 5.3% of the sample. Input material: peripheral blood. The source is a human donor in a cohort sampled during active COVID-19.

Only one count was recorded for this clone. The DNA of the CDR3 is TGTGCCACCAGTGATTCCAGGGAGGTCGAGACCCAGTACTTC. It is translated as CATSDSREVETQYF. This sequence joins TRBV24-1 and TRBJ2-5, with D maybe TRBD2 (6 bases). CDR1 and CDR2 (germline): KGHDR, SFDVKD. The CDR3 has 14 amino acids. Trimming took off 2 bases at V and 5 bases at J, with 11 bases between the two ends.

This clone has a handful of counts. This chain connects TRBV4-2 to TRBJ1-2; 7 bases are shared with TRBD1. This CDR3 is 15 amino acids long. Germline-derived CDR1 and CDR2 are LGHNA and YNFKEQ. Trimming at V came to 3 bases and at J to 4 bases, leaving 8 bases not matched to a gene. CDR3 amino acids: CASSQGSQGSYGYTF. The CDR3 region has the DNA TGTGCCAGCAGCCAGGGCTCACAGGGGAGCTATGGCTACACCTTC.

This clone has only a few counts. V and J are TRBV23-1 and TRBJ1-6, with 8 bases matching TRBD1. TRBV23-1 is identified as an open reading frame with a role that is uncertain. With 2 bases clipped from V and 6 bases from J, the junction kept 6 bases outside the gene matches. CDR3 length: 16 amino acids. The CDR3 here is CASSQNQGAINSPLHF. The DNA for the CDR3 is TGCGCCAGCAGTCAAAATCAGGGGGCGATTAATTCACCCCTCCACTTT.

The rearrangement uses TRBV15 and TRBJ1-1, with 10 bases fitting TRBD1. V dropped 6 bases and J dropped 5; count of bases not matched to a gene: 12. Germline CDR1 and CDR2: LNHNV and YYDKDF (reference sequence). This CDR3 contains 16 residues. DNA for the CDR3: TGTGCCACCAGGGACGCTTTGACAGGGGGCTTTACTGAAGCTTTCTTT. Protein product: CATRDALTGGFTEAFF.

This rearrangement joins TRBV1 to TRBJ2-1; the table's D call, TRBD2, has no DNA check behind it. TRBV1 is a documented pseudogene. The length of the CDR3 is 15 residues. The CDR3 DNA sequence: TGCACCAGCAGGTCTACTAGCGGGGCCTACAATGAGCAGTTCTTC. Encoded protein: CTSRSTSGAYNEQFF.

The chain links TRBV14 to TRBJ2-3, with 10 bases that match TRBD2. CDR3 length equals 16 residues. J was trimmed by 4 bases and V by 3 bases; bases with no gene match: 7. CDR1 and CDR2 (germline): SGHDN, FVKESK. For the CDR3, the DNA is TGTGCCAGCAGCCAGAGGCTAGCGGGGGCGGCAGATACGCAGTATTTT. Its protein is CASSQRLAGAADTQYF.

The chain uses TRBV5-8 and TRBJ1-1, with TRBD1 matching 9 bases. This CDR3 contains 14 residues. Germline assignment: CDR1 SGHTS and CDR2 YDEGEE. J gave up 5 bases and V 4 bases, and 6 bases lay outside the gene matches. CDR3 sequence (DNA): TGTGCCAGCAGCCGTATGACAGGGGGGACTGAAGCTTTCTTT. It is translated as CASSRMTGGTEAFF.